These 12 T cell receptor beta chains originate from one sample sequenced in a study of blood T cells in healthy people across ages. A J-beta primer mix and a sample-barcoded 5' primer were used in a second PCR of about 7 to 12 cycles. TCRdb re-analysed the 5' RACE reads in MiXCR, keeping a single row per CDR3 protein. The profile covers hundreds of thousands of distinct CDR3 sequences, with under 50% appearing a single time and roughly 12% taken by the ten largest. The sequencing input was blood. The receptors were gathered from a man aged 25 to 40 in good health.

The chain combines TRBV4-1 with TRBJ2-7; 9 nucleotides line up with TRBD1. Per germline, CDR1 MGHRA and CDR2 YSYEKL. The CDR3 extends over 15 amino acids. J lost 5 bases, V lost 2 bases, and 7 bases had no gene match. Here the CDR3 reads CASSQQHRGLDEQYF. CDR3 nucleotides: TGCGCCAGCAGCCAACAACACAGGGGGCTAGACGAGCAGTACTTC.

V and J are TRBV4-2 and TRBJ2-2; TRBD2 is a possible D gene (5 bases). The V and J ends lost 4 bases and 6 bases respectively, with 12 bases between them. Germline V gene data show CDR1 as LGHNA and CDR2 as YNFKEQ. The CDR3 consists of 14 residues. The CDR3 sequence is CASSPENGAGELFF. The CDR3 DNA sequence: TGTGCCAGCAGCCCCGAGAACGGGGCCGGGGAGCTGTTTTTT.

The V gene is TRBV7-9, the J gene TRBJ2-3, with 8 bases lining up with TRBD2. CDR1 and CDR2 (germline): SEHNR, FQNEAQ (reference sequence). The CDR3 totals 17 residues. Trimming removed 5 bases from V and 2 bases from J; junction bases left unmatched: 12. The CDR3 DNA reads TGTGCCAGCAGCCCGGGGATTGCGGGGGGATACACAGATACGCAGTATTTT. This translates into CASSPGIAGGYTDTQYF.

CDR3 protein: CASSLVCSEKHEQYF. CDR3 DNA sequence: TGTGCCAGCAGCTTAGTCTGTAGTGAGAAACACGAGCAGTACTTC. The J gene is TRBJ2-7, the V gene TRBV11-3, with no clear D. V dropped 1 base and J dropped 5 bases, with 15 bases sitting between them. This CDR3 region has 15 residues. Germline CDR1 reads SGHNT; CDR2 reads YENEEA.

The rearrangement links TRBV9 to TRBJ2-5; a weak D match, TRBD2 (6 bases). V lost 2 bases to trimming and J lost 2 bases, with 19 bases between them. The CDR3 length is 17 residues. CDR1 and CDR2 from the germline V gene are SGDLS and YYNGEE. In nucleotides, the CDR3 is TGTGCCAGCAGCGTCGAAAGGGAGGCCCCCCCTCAAGAGACCCAGTACTTC. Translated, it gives CASSVEREAPPQETQYF. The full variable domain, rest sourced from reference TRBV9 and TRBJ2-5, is DSGVTQTPKHLITATGQRVTLRCSPRSGDLSVYWYQQSLDQGLQFLIQYYNGEERAKGNILERFSAQQFPDLHSELNLSSLELGDSALYFCASSVEREAPPQETQYFGPGTRLLVL.

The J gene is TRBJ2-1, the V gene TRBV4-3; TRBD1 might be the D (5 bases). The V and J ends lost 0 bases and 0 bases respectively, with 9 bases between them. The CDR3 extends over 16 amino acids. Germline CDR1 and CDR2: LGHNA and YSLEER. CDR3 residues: CASSQDKGYSYNEQFF. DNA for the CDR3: TGCGCCAGCAGCCAAGACAAGGGGTACTCCTACAATGAGCAGTTCTTC.

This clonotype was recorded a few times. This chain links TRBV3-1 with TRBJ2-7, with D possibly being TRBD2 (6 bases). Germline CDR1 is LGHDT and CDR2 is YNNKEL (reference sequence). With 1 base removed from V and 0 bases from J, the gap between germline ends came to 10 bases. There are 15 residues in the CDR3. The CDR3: CASSQGRTTSYEQYF. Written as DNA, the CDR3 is TGTGCCAGCAGCCAAGGACGGACTACCTCCTACGAGCAGTACTTC.

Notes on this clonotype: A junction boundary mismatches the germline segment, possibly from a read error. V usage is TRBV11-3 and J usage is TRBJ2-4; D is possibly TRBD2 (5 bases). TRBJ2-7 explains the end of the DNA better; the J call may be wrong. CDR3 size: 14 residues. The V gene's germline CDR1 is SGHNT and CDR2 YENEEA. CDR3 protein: CASNLEEASYEQYF. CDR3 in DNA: TGTGCCAGCAACTTAGAGGAGGCGTCCTACGAGCAGTACTTC.

The CDR3, as DNA: TGTGCCAGCAGCCCCGACACCGAACCTGGCTACACCTTC. Translation gives CASSPDTEPGYTF. The rearrangement joins TRBV7-9 to TRBJ1-2; D not certain. Germline V gene data show CDR1 as SEHNR and CDR2 as FQNEAQ (reference sequence). V lost 5 bases to trimming and J lost 7 bases, with 14 bases between them. The CDR3 has 13 residues.

The CDR3 reads CASSGQRSTGEQYF. DNA for the CDR3: TGTGCCAGCAGTGGGCAACGATCTACGGGGGAGCAGTACTTC. The chain combines TRBV12-3 or TRBV12-4 with TRBJ2-4; D might be TRBD2 (6 bases). Trimming removed 5 bases from V and 13 bases from J, with 21 bases in between. This CDR3 has 14 amino acids.

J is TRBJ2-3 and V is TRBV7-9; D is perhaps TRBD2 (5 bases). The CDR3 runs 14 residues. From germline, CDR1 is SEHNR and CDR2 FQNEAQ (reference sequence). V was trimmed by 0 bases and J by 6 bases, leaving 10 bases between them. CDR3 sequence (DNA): TGTGCCAGCAGCTTAGCGCGGGTACGGGATACGCAGTATTTT. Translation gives CASSLARVRDTQYF.

The CDR3 DNA sequence: TGTGCCAGCACAAAACGGGAGGCCCAGTACTTC. It encodes CASTKREAQYF. V and J are TRBV2 and TRBJ2-5, with 7 bases that match TRBD2. This CDR3 region has 11 residues. Trimming at V came to 7 bases and at J to 9 bases, leaving 5 bases not matched to a gene. In germline, CDR1 is SNHLY, CDR2 FYNNEI.